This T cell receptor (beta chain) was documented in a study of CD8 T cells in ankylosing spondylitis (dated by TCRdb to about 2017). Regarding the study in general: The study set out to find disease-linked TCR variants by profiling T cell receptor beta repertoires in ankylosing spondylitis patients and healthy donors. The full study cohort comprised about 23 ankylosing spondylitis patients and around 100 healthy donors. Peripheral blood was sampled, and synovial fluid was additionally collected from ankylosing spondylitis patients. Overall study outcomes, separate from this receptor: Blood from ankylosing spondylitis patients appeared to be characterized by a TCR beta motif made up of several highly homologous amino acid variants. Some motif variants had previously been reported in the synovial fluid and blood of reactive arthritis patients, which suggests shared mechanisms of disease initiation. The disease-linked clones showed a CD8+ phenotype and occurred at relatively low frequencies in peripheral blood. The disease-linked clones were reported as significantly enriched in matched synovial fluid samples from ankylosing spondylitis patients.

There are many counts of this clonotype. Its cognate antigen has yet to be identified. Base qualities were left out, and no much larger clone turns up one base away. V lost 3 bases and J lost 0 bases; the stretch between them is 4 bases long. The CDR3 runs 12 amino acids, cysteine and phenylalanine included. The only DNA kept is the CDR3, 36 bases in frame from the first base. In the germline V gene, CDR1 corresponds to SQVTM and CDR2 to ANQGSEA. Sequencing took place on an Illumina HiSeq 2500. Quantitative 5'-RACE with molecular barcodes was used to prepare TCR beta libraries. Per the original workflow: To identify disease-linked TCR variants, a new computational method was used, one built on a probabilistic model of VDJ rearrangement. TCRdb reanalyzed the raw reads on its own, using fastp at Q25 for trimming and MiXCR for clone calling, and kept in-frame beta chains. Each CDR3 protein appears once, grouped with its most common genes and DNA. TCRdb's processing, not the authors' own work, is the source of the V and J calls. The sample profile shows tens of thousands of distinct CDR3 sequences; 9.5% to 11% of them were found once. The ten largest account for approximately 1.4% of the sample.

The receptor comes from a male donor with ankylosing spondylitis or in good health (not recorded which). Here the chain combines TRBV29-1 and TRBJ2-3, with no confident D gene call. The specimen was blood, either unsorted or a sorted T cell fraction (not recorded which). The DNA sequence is TGCAGCGTTGAGCCTAGCACAGATACGCAGTATTTT. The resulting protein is CSVEPSTDTQYF.